This is a list of T cell receptor beta chains from one sample in a study of cytomegalovirus exposure and HLA in healthy donors. The table came from immunoSEQ multiplex PCR; TCRdb's copy has only in-frame clones and leaves some out. Of some 290,000 clones in the sample, approximately 85% are singletons; the top ten hold over 0.9%. Source material: PBMCs. The receptors come from a man between 25 and 39 years old in good health and CMV-seronegative. CDR3s include the opening cysteine and the closing phenylalanine or tryptophan. A D gene is named only where the DNA matches it firmly. For some rows the clone size is stated as once, few or many, or as a class when expanded; others skip it.

D	size	J	V	CDR3	DNA
TRBD2	.	TRBJ2-6	TRBV11-2	CASIGRLAGFTGANVLTF	TGTGCCAGTATAGGGAGACTAGCGGGGTTCACTGGGGCCAACGTCCTGACTTTC
TRBD2	.	TRBJ2-7	TRBV7-8	CASSPGRTSGAEQYF	TGTGCCAGCAGCCCCGGGCGGACTAGCGGGGCCGAGCAGTACTTC
TRBD1	.	TRBJ2-7	TRBV11-2	CASSEGTDEQYF	TGTGCCAGCAGCGAAGGGACAGACGAGCAGTACTTC
TRBD1	once	TRBJ1-1	TRBV5-1	CASSLETGRSTEAFF	TGCGCCAGCAGCTTGGAGACAGGGAGGTCCACTGAAGCTTTCTTT
.	.	TRBJ1-1	TRBV6-5	CASSYTVTNTEAFF	TGTGCCAGCAGTTACACAGTTACGAACACTGAAGCTTTCTTT
.	.	TRBJ2-2	TRBV6-6	CASSWDSVNTGELFF	TGTGCCAGCAGTTGGGACTCAGTCAACACCGGGGAGCTGTTTTTT
.	.	TRBJ1-4	TRBV5-5	CASTMYTLGANEKLFF	TGTGCCAGCACCATGTACACCCTCGGGGCTAATGAAAAACTGTTTTTT
.	.	TRBJ2-1	TRBV20-1	CSASGRGEQFF	TGCAGTGCTAGTGGCCGAGGGGAGCAGTTCTTC
.	.	TRBJ2-2	TRBV2	CASSEWPGSAGELFF	TGTGCCAGCAGTGAATGGCCAGGGTCAGCGGGGGAGCTGTTTTTT
.	.	TRBJ2-3	TRBV10-1	CASSDNRDTQYF	TGCGCCAGCAGTGATAACAGAGATACGCAGTATTTT
.	.	TRBJ1-1	TRBV6-1	CASSEQGGGFTEAFF	TGTGCCAGCAGTGAACAAGGGGGGGGGTTCACTGAAGCTTTCTTT
.	.	TRBJ2-3	TRBV11-2	CASSSRDTQYF	TGTGCCAGCAGCTCTAGAGATACGCAGTATTTT
.	.	TRBJ1-5	TRBV7-8	CASTPGTYNQPQHF	TGTGCCAGCACACCCGGGACATACAATCAGCCCCAGCATTTT
.	few	TRBJ1-1	TRBV5-4	CASSLGGNTEAFF	TGTGCCAGCAGCTTGGGCGGGAACACTGAAGCTTTCTTT
.	.	TRBJ1-1	TRBV10-1	CASSEGRWGGDTEAFF	TGCGCCAGCAGTGAAGGCCGATGGGGGGGAGACACTGAAGCTTTCTTT
.	.	TRBJ1-2	TRBV19	CASQEAGPYGYTF	TGTGCCTCCCAGGAGGCAGGACCCTATGGCTACACCTTC
.	.	TRBJ1-4	TRBV19	CASSLGLTNEKLFF	TGTGCCAGTAGTCTGGGACTGACGAATGAAAAACTGTTTTTT
.	.	TRBJ1-1	TRBV18	CASPPGGQNTEAFF	TGTGCCAGCCCCCCCGGCGGACAGAACACTGAAGCTTTCTTT
.	.	TRBJ1-5	TRBV6-1	CASSAGDLSNQPQHF	TGTGCCAGCAGTGCAGGGGACCTGAGCAATCAGCCCCAGCATTTT
.	.	TRBJ2-6	TRBV6-5	CASSYARDSGANVLTF	TGTGCCAGCAGTTACGCGCGGGACTCTGGGGCCAACGTCCTGACTTTC
.	.	TRBJ2-7	TRBV7-9	CASSTYKGKGFYEQYF	TGTGCCAGCAGCACCTACAAGGGAAAGGGGTTCTACGAGCAGTACTTC
TRBD2	.	TRBJ2-5	TRBV7-8	CASRSPGLAGGRETQYF	TGTGCCAGCAGGTCTCCGGGACTAGCGGGGGGGAGAGAGACCCAGTACTTC
.	.	TRBJ1-1	TRBV5-4	CATLWGGSTEAFF	TGTGCCACCCTTTGGGGGGGTTCCACTGAAGCTTTCTTT
.	.	TRBJ1-2	TRBV11-2	CASSLDLGRGYGYTF	TGTGCCAGCAGCTTAGATCTGGGCAGGGGCTATGGCTACACCTTC
.	many	TRBJ1-1	TRBV10-1	CASRPSQGHTEAFF	TGCGCCAGCCGTCCCTCTCAGGGCCACACTGAAGCTTTCTTT
.	.	TRBJ1-2	TRBV5-8	CASSLDSPGYTF	TGTGCCAGCAGCCTCGACAGCCCTGGCTACACCTTC
.	.	TRBJ2-7	TRBV2	CATKGRGHTYEQYF	TGTGCCACCAAGGGTAGGGGACACACCTACGAGCAGTACTTC
TRBD1	few	TRBJ1-1	TRBV6-5	CASSLGQGPTEAFF	TGTGCCAGCAGCCTGGGACAGGGGCCCACTGAAGCTTTCTTT